The 13 T cell receptor beta chains below were found in one sample sequenced in a study of shared clonotypes between healthy human individuals. Measured with immunoSEQ multiplex PCR; TCRdb has only the in-frame clones, and not every one. This sample carries 2 million to 3 million clones, 90% to 95% of them seen once, and the ten largest clones take about 0.34%. Source material: naive CD4+ T cells from PBMCs. Described subset: CD45RA+ positively selected. The origin of the receptors is a man between 18 and 29 years old in good health. Some clones in this sample may be carry-over from other donors' samples.

The chain has TRBV28 and TRBJ2-7; D remains unclear. The CDR3 consists of 15 residues. In germline, CDR1 is MDHEN, CDR2 SYDVKM. The V gene lost 6 bases and the J gene lost 2 bases, with 17 bases spanning the gap. This CDR3 is CASSSPSFRTYEQYF. CDR3 coding DNA: TGTGCCAGCAGCAGCCCAAGTTTTAGAACCTACGAGCAGTACTTC.

This clone was picked up a small number of times. Additional DNA sequences in this sample encode the identical CDR3. V is TRBV15 and J is TRBJ2-7; D might be TRBD2 (6 bases). The CDR3 covers 14 residues. Trimming shortened V by 0 bases and J by 2 bases, and 8 bases separated the two germline ends. Germline-derived CDR1 and CDR2 are LNHNV and YYDKDF (reference sequence). The CDR3 here is CATSRDPGAYEQYF. CDR3 DNA sequence: TGTGCCACCAGCAGAGATCCGGGGGCCTACGAGCAGTACTTC.

The chain joins TRBV30 to TRBJ1-1; D is undetermined. The CDR3 runs to 18 residues. V lost 0 bases to trimming and J lost 1 base, with 21 bases between them. Per the germline V gene, CDR1 is GTSNPN and CDR2 is SVGIG (reference sequence). DNA for the CDR3: TGTGCCTGGAGTGTACAACGGCATTTTTTTCTAGCGAACACTGAAGCTTTCTTT. It is translated as CAWSVQRHFFLANTEAFF. The variable domain in full, completed from reference TRBV30 and TRBJ1-1, reads SQTIHQWPATLVQPVGSPLSLECTVEGTSNPNLYWYRQAAGRGLQLLFYSVGIGQISSEVPQNLSASRPQDRQFILSSKKLLLSDSGFYLCAWSVQRHFFLANTEAFFGQGTRLTVV.

This clone was counted once. The V and J genes are TRBV6-5 and TRBJ2-7, with a possible D match to TRBD1 (6 bases). Germline CDR1 is MNHEY and CDR2 is SVGAGI. Trimming removed 4 bases at V and 1 base at J, with 11 bases between. There are 14 residues in the CDR3. The CDR3 DNA follows: TGTGCCAGCAGTTCCCGACAGGTATCCTACGAGCAGTACTTC. Translated, it gives CASSSRQVSYEQYF.

The chain combines TRBV5-1 with TRBJ2-5, with 8 bases fitting TRBD1. This CDR3 comprises 13 residues. Germline trimming cut 7 bases from V and 3 bases from J; bases unmatched to any gene: 5. The V gene's germline CDR1 is SGHRS and CDR2 YFSETQ. CDR3 protein: CASYLTGEETQYF. CDR3 DNA sequence: TGCGCCAGCTACTTGACAGGGGAAGAGACCCAGTACTTC. The whole variable domain, filled in from reference TRBV5-1 and TRBJ2-5, reads KAGVTQTPRYLIKTRGQQVTLSCSPISGHRSVSWYQQTPGQGLQFLFEYFSETQRNKGNFPGRFSGRQFSNSRSEMNVSTLELGDSALYLCASYLTGEETQYFGPGTRLLVL.

The CDR3, as DNA: TGTGCCAGCAGCCACACGCCAACTGCTTCGGACACCGGGGAGCTGTTTTTT. Protein: CASSHTPTASDTGELFF. This sequence joins TRBV4-2 and TRBJ2-2; D remains ambiguous. Germline V CDR1 and CDR2: LGHNA, YNFKEQ. The V gene lost 3 bases and the J gene lost 3 bases, with 17 bases spanning the gap. The CDR3 sequence is 17 residues long.

In DNA, the CDR3 is TGTGCCAGCTCACCAGGGGGGTTTGAGGAGCAGTTCTTC. Translating it yields CASSPGGFEEQFF. The rearrangement links TRBV18 to TRBJ2-1, with a possible D match to TRBD2 (6 bases). The germline V gene encodes CDR1 KGHSH and CDR2 LQKENI. This CDR3 has 13 residues. With 2 bases removed from V and 10 bases from J, the gap between germline ends came to 12 bases. The full variable domain, completed using reference TRBV18 and TRBJ2-1, is NAGVMQNPRHLVRRRGQEARLRCSPMKGHSHVYWYRQLPEEGLKFMVYLQKENIIDESGMPKERFSAEFPKEGPSILRIQQVVRGDSAAYFCASSPGGFEEQFFGPGTRLTVL.

The chain combines TRBV5-1 with TRBJ1-3, with TRBD1 as a possible D gene (5 bases). Germline CDR1 is SGHRS and CDR2 is YFSETQ. The CDR3 is 18 amino acids. V dropped 4 bases and J dropped 1 base, with 21 bases sitting between them. The CDR3 coding sequence is TGCGCCAGCAGCATACCACGAACGGGGACTTCATCTGGAAACACCATATATTTT. Its translation: CASSIPRTGTSSGNTIYF.

This chain connects TRBV5-1 to TRBJ2-3, with TRBD2 identical over 13 bases. From germline, CDR1 is SGHRS and CDR2 YFSETQ. The CDR3 spans 16 residues. With V trimmed by 4 bases and J by 3 bases, 5 bases remained unmatched. CDR3 sequence reads: CASSARLAGGTDTQYF. DNA of the CDR3: TGCGCCAGCAGCGCACGACTAGCGGGAGGTACAGATACGCAGTATTTT.

CDR3 sequence (DNA): TGTGCCAGCTCACCAATTGCAGGGGCTCGCAATCAGCCCCAGCATTTT. Protein sequence: CASSPIAGARNQPQHF. The genes are TRBV18 and TRBJ1-5; D might be TRBD1 (6 bases). The CDR3 spans 16 residues. Trimming stripped 2 bases from V and 2 bases from J, with 13 bases between. Per the germline V gene, CDR1 is KGHSH and CDR2 is LQKENI. The whole variable domain, filled in from reference TRBV18 and TRBJ1-5, reads NAGVMQNPRHLVRRRGQEARLRCSPMKGHSHVYWYRQLPEEGLKFMVYLQKENIIDESGMPKERFSAEFPKEGPSILRIQQVVRGDSAAYFCASSPIAGARNQPQHFGDGTRLSIL.

This chain connects TRBV29-1 to TRBJ2-1; D ambiguous. Germline CDR1 is SQVTM and CDR2 is ANQGSEA. The CDR3 has 12 amino acids. Deletions cut 6 bases from V and 6 bases from J, with 12 bases between. As DNA, the CDR3 is TGCAGCGTGCGCTGGGTAGTCAATGAGCAGTTCTTC. Amino acids: CSVRWVVNEQFF.

This clone was counted a single time. The chain employs TRBV7-6 and TRBJ2-5; the D is unclear. Trimming pared 5 bases from V and 4 bases from J, leaving 8 bases between. Germline V gene data show CDR1 as SGHVS and CDR2 as FNYEAQ. The CDR3 is 12 amino acids. Written as DNA, the CDR3 is TGTGCCAGCAGCCCTAGTGGAGAGACCCAGTACTTC. It encodes CASSPSGETQYF.

V usage is TRBV7-3 and J usage is TRBJ2-3, with D possibly TRBD1 on 6 matching bases. Germline CDR1 and CDR2: SGHTA and FQGTGA. Trimming took off 5 bases at V and 3 bases at J, with 15 bases between the two ends. The CDR3 length is 15 residues. CDR3 loop: CASSPNGGLTDTQYF. The DNA for the CDR3 is TGTGCCAGCAGCCCAAATGGGGGCCTTACAGATACGCAGTATTTT. Variable domain in full (rest from reference TRBV7-3 and TRBJ2-3): GAGVSQTPSNKVTEKGKYVELRCDPISGHTALYWYRQSLGQGPEFLIYFQGTGAADDSGLPNDRFFAVRPEGSVSTLKIQRTERGDSAVYLCASSPNGGLTDTQYFGPGTRLTVL.